This entry lists 19 T cell receptor beta chains sequenced from one sample in a study of OX40 agonist ivuxolimab in advanced cancers. The library came from the immunoSEQ multiplex PCR assay. TCRdb stores this immuneACCESS table with in-frame sequences only. Part of the clones is absent; in the studies checked, under half of the shortfall reflects unresolved V genes, and no reason is known for the rest. The table for this sample lists around 6,000 clones; 84% of them were counted only once. The ten most abundant clones make up 26% of the sample. The sequencing used CD4+ or CD8+ T cells sorted from blood, collected in a trial of the OX40 agonist ivuxolimab. The origin of the receptors is an adult with an advanced solid tumor such as melanoma, head and neck, liver or kidney cancer.

This rearrangement joins TRBV18 to TRBJ1-2; D perhaps matches TRBD1 (6 bases). The length of the CDR3 is 14 residues. Trimming took 6 bases from V and 8 from J, leaving 19 bases between them. CDR1 and CDR2 (germline): KGHSH, LQKENI. CDR3 sequence reads: CASSPGQGLQGYTF. In DNA, the CDR3 is TGTGCCAGCTCCCCGGGACAAGGTTTACAGGGCTACACCTTC.

There are a few counts of this clone. V and J are TRBV7-9 and TRBJ2-3, with 14 bases matching TRBD2. Germline CDR1 and CDR2: SEHNR and FQNEAQ (reference sequence). This CDR3 is built from 17 residues. The V gene end was trimmed by 4 bases and the J gene end by 2 bases; junction bases not matched to a gene: 5. CDR3 nucleotide sequence: TGTGCCAGCAGCTACGGACTAGCGGGGGGTTTCACAGATACGCAGTATTTT. Protein product: CASSYGLAGGFTDTQYF. The complete variable domain, with remaining parts taken from reference TRBV7-9 and TRBJ2-3, reads DTGVSQNPRHKITKRGQNVTFRCDPISEHNRLYWYRQTLGQGPEFLTYFQNEAQLEKSRLLSDRFSAERPKGSFSTLEIQRTEQGDSAMYLCASSYGLAGGFTDTQYFGPGTRLTVL.

By proportion, this clone is large. The chain is built from TRBV5-1 and TRBJ1-2, with D possibly TRBD1 on 6 matching bases. The CDR3 sequence is 13 residues long. The V and J ends lost 3 bases and 4 bases respectively, with 10 bases between them. CDR1 and CDR2 (germline): SGHRS, YFSETQ. Written as DNA, the CDR3 is TGCGCCAGCAGCTGGGACAAGAGCTATGGCTACACCTTC. This sequence encodes CASSWDKSYGYTF.

V is TRBV13 and J is TRBJ2-7, with 8 bases aligning to TRBD1. V dropped 5 bases and J dropped 5; count of bases not matched to a gene: 8. The germline V gene encodes CDR1 PRHDT and CDR2 FYEKMQ (reference sequence). This CDR3 contains 14 residues. The CDR3 DNA reads as TGTGCCAGCAGCCAAGGACAGGGAGGCAACGAGCAGTACTTC. Translating gives CASSQGQGGNEQYF. The full variable domain, completed using reference TRBV13 and TRBJ2-7, is AAGVIQSPRHLIKEKRETATLKCYPIPRHDTVYWYQQGPGQDPQFLISFYEKMQSDKGSIPDRFSAQQFSDYHSELNMSSLELGDSALYFCASSQGQGGNEQYFGPGTRLTVT.

The gene calls are TRBV19 and TRBJ1-4, with D uncertain. The ends were cut back, 2 bases at V and 12 bases at J, with 16 bases in the middle. Per germline, CDR1 LNHDA and CDR2 SQIVND (reference sequence). There are 14 residues in the CDR3. CDR3 in DNA: TGTGCCAGTAGTATAACCACAGTCCCCGAAGAACTGTTTTTT. This codes for CASSITTVPEELFF.

This clone was detected only once. This chain links TRBV19 with TRBJ1-5, with 8 nucleotides matching TRBD1. This CDR3 is built from 17 residues. J gave up 0 bases and V 7 bases, and 11 bases lay outside the gene matches. Germline V lookup: CDR1 LNHDA, CDR2 SQIVND (reference sequence). As DNA, the CDR3 is TGTGCCAGTATCCCCCCCGGGACAGGCAATAGCAATCAGCCCCAGCATTTT. Translated: CASIPPGTGNSNQPQHF.

The V gene is TRBV25-1, the J gene TRBJ1-2, with D possibly matching TRBD1 (6 bases). The CDR3 runs 15 residues. Between the trimmed V and J ends, which lost 2 bases and 5 bases, there was a span of 15 bases. Germline V CDR1 and CDR2: MGHDK, SYGVNS. CDR3 nucleotides: TGTGCCAGCAGTGAAGCCCAGGGGACCTTTTATGGCTACACCTTC. Protein product: CASSEAQGTFYGYTF.

The genes are TRBV9 and TRBJ2-2, with a weak D call TRBD2 (6 bases). From germline, CDR1 is SGDLS and CDR2 YYNGEE. Trimming took off 6 bases at V and 1 base at J, with 13 bases between the two ends. The CDR3 is made up of 15 amino acids. The CDR3, as DNA: TGTGCCAGCACCCCCCGGCGGGGGAACACCGGGGAGCTGTTTTTT. Its protein is CASTPRRGNTGELFF.

The gene calls are TRBV28 and TRBJ1-2; D is unclear. The CDR3 covers 15 residues. Trimming stripped 3 bases from V and 8 bases from J, with 19 bases between. Germline lookup yields CDR1 MDHEN and CDR2 SYDVKM. The CDR3 sequence: CASSFVEGAPRGYTF. The CDR3 DNA is TGTGCCAGCAGTTTTGTAGAGGGTGCCCCGAGAGGCTACACCTTC.

V gene TRBV4-2 combines with J gene TRBJ2-7; D not resolved. The CDR3 is 13 residues long. V lost 4 bases, J lost 3 bases, and 10 bases lay in between. Germline V gene data show CDR1 as LGHNA and CDR2 as YNFKEQ. The CDR3 sequence: CASSPTGDYEQYF. CDR3 coding DNA: TGTGCCAGCAGCCCTACCGGTGACTACGAGCAGTACTTC.

The V gene is TRBV6-1, the J gene TRBJ1-1; 7 bases are a match to TRBD1. The CDR3 consists of 17 residues. V gave up 2 bases and J gave up 7 bases; unmatched junction bases: 16. Germline V gene lookup returns CDR1 MNHNS and CDR2 SASEGT. The CDR3 sequence: CASSEQGVPYLSDEAFF. In nucleotides, the CDR3 is TGTGCCAGCAGTGAACAGGGGGTCCCCTACCTAAGTGATGAAGCTTTCTTT.

The chain joins TRBV27 to TRBJ2-3, with 7 nucleotides matching TRBD1. Germline V gene sequence: CDR1 MNHEY, CDR2 SMNVEV (reference sequence). The V gene end was trimmed by 8 bases and the J gene end by 2 bases; junction bases not matched to a gene: 13. The CDR3 has 16 amino acids. Here the CDR3 reads CASGNLGTAITDTQYF. DNA for the CDR3: TGTGCCAGCGGAAATCTCGGGACAGCTATCACAGATACGCAGTATTTT.

The V and J genes are TRBV30 and TRBJ1-4; TRBD1 agrees at 9 bases. Germline V gene data show CDR1 as GTSNPN and CDR2 as SVGIG (reference sequence). The CDR3 is 15 amino acids. The junction had 12 bases not matched to a gene; V was cut back by 3 bases and J by 10 bases. The CDR3 sequence: CAWRTWDRDSGKLFF. The CDR3 nucleotides are TGTGCCTGGAGGACGTGGGACAGGGATTCGGGAAAACTGTTTTTT.

The chain carries TRBV7-9 and TRBJ2-7; no definite D call. This CDR3 spans 14 amino acids. The germline V gene has CDR1 SEHNR and CDR2 FQNEAQ (reference sequence). Trimming pared 5 bases from V and 0 bases from J, leaving 11 bases between. In DNA form, the CDR3 reads TGTGCCAGCAGCCACCCCGACAACTCCTACGAGCAGTACTTC. Its protein is CASSHPDNSYEQYF.

The V call is TRBV5-4, the J call TRBJ2-7, with D possibly matching TRBD2 (6 bases). There are 14 residues in the CDR3. The germline V gene encodes CDR1 SGHNT and CDR2 YYREEE (reference sequence). Trimming shortened V by 0 bases and J by 4 bases, and 11 bases separated the two germline ends. The CDR3 region has the DNA TGTGCCAGCAGCTTGGATGGCGGGATGTACGAGCAGTACTTC. Its protein product is CASSLDGGMYEQYF.

The rearrangement uses TRBV4-1 and TRBJ2-1; 11 nucleotides line up with TRBD2. Losses at the gene ends were 2 bases for V and 2 bases for J; bases not matched to a gene: 5. From germline, CDR1 is MGHRA and CDR2 YSYEKL. This CDR3 has 17 residues. The CDR3 protein is CASSQRLAGIAYNEQFF. The CDR3 DNA is TGCGCCAGCAGCCAACGACTAGCGGGGATTGCCTACAATGAGCAGTTCTTC.

This chain connects TRBV29-1 to TRBJ2-3; D gene unclear. Trimming took 7 bases from V and 2 from J, leaving 16 bases between them. CDR1 and CDR2 (germline): SQVTM, ANQGSEA. The CDR3 has 14 amino acids. CDR3 loop: CSASVEGYTDTQYF. The CDR3 bases are TGCAGCGCTTCGGTTGAAGGGTACACAGATACGCAGTATTTT.

This chain joins TRBV5-1 and TRBJ1-1; 8 bases are shared with TRBD1. Germline CDR1 and CDR2: SGHRS and YFSETQ. V lost 5 bases to trimming and J lost 0 bases; unmatched junction nucleotides: 3. The length of the CDR3 is 14 residues. CDR3 amino acids: CASREGQVNTEAFF. The CDR3 nucleotides are TGCGCCAGCAGGGAGGGACAGGTGAACACTGAAGCTTTCTTT.

The chain is built from TRBV2 and TRBJ2-3, with D tentatively TRBD2 (6 bases). The germline V gene encodes CDR1 SNHLY and CDR2 FYNNEI. The V gene lost 7 bases and the J gene lost 0 bases, with 17 bases spanning the gap. The CDR3 has 16 residues. The CDR3 bases are TGTGCCAGCACCACCGAAATACGGGGGAGCACAGATACGCAGTATTTT. It specifies CASTTEIRGSTDTQYF.